The clone carrying this T cell receptor (beta chain) was counted only a few times. Its antigen is as yet unknown. This specimen belongs to a study of blood T cells in healthy people across ages. Overall study results and limits: The study found more naive CD4+ cells and higher diversity in long-lived than aged donors.

With V trimmed by 3 bases and J by 2 bases, 8 bases remained unmatched. Per the germline V gene, CDR1 is MNHEY and CDR2 is SMNVEV (reference sequence). CDR3 size: 17 residues. With a J-beta primer mix and a sample-barcoded 5' primer, a second PCR ran about 7 to 11 cycles. Unique molecular identifiers of 12 random nucleotides labeled each cDNA. TCRdb recomputed calls from the 5' RACE reads with MiXCR, one row per CDR3 protein. The sample lists 1.8 million or so distinct CDR3 sequences; about two fifths were seen once. The sample was blood. The receptor comes from a human donor in good health. The gene calls are TRBV27 and TRBJ2-7, with TRBD2 matching 12 bases. Written as DNA, the CDR3 is TGTGCCAGCAGTTTCCTAGCGGGGGGGCACACCGCCTACGAGCAGTACTTC. Its protein is CASSFLAGGHTAYEQYF.